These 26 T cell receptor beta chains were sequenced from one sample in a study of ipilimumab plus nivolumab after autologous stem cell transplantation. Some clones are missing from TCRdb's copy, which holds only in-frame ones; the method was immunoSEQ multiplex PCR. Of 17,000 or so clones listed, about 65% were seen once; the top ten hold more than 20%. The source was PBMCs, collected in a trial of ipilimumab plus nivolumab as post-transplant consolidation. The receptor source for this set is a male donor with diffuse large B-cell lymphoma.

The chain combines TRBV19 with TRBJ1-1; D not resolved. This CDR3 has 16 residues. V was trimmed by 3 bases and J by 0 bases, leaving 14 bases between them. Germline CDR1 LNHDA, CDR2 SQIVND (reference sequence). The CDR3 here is CASSIGFGGLNTEAFF. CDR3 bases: TGTGCCAGTAGTATCGGCTTCGGAGGACTGAACACTGAAGCTTTCTTT.

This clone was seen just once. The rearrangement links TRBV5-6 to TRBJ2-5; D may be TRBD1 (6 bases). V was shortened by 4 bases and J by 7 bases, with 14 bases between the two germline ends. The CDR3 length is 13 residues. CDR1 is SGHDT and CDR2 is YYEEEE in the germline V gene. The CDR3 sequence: CASSGGTLGTQYF. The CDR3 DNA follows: TGTGCCAGCAGCGGTGGGACATTGGGGACCCAGTACTTC.

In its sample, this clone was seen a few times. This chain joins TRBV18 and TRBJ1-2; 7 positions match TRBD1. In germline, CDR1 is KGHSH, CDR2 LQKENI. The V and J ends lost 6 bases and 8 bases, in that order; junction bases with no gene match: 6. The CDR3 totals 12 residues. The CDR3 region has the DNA TGTGCCAGCTCTCTAGGGGACAGCGGCTACACCTTC. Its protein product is CASSLGDSGYTF.

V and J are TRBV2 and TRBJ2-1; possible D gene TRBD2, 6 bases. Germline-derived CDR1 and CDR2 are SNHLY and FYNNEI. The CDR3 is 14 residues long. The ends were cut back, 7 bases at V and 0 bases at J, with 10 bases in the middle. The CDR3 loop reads CASKAGSSYNEQFF. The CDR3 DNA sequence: TGTGCCAGCAAAGCGGGTAGCTCCTACAATGAGCAGTTCTTC.

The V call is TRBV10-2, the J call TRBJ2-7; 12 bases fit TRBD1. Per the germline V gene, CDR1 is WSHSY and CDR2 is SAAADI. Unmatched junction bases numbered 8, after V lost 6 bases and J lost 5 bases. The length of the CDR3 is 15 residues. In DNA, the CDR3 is TGCGCCAGCAGCTGGGACAGGGGGCGTGACAACGAGCAGTACTTC. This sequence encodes CASSWDRGRDNEQYF.

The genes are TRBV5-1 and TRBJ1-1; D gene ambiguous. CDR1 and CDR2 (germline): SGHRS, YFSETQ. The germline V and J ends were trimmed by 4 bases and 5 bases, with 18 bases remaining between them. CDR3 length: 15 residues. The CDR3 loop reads CASSPDRRVGTEAFF. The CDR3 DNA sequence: TGCGCCAGCAGCCCGGATCGGCGGGTTGGGACTGAAGCTTTCTTT. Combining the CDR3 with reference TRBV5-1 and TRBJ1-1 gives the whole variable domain KAGVTQTPRYLIKTRGQQVTLSCSPISGHRSVSWYQQTPGQGLQFLFEYFSETQRNKGNFPGRFSGRQFSNSRSEMNVSTLELGDSALYLCASSPDRRVGTEAFFGQGTRLTVV.

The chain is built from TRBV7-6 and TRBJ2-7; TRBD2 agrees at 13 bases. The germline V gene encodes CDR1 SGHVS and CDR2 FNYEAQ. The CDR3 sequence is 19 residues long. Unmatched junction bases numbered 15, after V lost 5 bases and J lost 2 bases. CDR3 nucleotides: TGTGCCAGCAGCCGAAACCCCGGACTAGCGGGAGACATTACCTACGAGCAGTACTTC. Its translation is CASSRNPGLAGDITYEQYF.

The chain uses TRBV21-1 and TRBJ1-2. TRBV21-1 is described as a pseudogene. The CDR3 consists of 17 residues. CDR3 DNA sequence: TGTGCCAGCAGCAAATCTGGTGGTAAGGTTGTAAAGTATGGCTACACCTTC. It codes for CASSKSGGKVVKYGYTF.

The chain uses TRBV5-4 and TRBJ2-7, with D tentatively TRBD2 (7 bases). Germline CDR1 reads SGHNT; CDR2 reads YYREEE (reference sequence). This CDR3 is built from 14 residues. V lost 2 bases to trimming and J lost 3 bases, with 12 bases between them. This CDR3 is CASSFGGARYEQYF. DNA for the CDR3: TGTGCCAGCAGCTTTGGGGGGGCCCGCTACGAGCAGTACTTC.

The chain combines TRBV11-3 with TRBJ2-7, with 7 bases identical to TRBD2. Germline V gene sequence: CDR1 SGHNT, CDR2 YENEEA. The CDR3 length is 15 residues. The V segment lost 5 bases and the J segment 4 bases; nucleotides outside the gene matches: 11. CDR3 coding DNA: TGTGCCAGCAGCCCGCGCGTGGTTAGCGGGTACGAGCAGTACTTC. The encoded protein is CASSPRVVSGYEQYF. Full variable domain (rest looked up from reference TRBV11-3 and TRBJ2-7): EAGVVQSPRYKIIEKKQPVAFWCNPISGHNTLYWYLQNLGQGPELLIRYENEEAVDDSQLPKDRFSAERLKGVDSTLKIQPAELGDSAVYLCASSPRVVSGYEQYFGPGTRLTVT.

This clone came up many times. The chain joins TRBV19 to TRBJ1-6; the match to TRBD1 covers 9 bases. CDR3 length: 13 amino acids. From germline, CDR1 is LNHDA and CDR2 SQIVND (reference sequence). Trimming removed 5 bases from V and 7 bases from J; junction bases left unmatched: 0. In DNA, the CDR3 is TGTGCCAGTAGTGGGACAGGGAATTCACCCCTCCACTTT. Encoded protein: CASSGTGNSPLHF.

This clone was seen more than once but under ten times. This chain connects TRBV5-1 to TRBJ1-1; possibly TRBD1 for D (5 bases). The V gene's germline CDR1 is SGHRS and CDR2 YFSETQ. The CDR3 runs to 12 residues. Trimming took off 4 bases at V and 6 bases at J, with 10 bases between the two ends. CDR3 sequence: CASSEGESEAFF. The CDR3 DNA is TGCGCCAGCAGCGAAGGGGAGTCTGAAGCTTTCTTT. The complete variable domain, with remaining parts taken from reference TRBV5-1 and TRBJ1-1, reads KAGVTQTPRYLIKTRGQQVTLSCSPISGHRSVSWYQQTPGQGLQFLFEYFSETQRNKGNFPGRFSGRQFSNSRSEMNVSTLELGDSALYLCASSEGESEAFFGQGTRLTVV.

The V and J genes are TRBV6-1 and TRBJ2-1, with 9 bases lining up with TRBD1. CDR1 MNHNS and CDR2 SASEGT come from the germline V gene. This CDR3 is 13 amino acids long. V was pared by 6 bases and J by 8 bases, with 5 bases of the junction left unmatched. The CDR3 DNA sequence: TGTGCCAGCAGGGGACAGGGTTCGGATGAGCAGTTCTTC. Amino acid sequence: CASRGQGSDEQFF.

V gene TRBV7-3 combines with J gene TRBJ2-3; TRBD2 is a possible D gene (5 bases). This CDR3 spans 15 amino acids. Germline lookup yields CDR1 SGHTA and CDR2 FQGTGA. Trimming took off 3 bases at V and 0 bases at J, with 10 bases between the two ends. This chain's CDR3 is CASSFDYASTDTQYF. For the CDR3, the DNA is TGTGCCAGCAGCTTCGACTACGCTAGCACAGATACGCAGTATTTT. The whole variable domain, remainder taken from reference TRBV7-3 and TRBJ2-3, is GAGVSQTPSNKVTEKGKYVELRCDPISGHTALYWYRQSLGQGPEFLIYFQGTGAADDSGLPNDRFFAVRPEGSVSTLKIQRTERGDSAVYLCASSFDYASTDTQYFGPGTRLTVL.

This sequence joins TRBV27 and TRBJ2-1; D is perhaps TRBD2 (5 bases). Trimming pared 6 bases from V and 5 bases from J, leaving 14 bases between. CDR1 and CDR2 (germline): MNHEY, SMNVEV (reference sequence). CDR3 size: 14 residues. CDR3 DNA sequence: TGTGCCAGCAGCCCTTTCGGGGAAAACAATGAGCAGTTCTTC. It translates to CASSPFGENNEQFF.

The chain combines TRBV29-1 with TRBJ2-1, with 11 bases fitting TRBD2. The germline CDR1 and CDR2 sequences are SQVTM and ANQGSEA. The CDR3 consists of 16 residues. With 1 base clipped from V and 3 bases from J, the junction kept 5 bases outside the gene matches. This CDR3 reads CSVEGIAGGIYNEQFF. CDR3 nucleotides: TGCAGCGTTGAAGGTATAGCGGGGGGGATCTACAATGAGCAGTTCTTC.

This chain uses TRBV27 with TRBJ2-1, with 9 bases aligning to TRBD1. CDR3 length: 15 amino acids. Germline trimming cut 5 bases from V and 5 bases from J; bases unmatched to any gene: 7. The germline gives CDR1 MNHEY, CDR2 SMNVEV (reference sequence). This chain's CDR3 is CASSPDRGNDNEQFF. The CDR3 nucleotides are TGTGCCAGCAGTCCCGACAGGGGGAACGACAATGAGCAGTTCTTC.

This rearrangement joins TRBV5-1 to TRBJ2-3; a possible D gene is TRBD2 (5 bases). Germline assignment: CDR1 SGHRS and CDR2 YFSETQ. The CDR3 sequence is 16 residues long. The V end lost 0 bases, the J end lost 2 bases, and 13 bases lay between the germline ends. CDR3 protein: CASSLGDGSDTDTQYF. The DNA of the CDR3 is TGCGCCAGCAGCTTGGGGGATGGTAGCGACACAGATACGCAGTATTTT.

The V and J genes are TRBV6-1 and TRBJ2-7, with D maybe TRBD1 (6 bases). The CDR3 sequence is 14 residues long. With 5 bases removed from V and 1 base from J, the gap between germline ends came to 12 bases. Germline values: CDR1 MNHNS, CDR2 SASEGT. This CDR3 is CASSTDRRSYEQYF. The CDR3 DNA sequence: TGTGCCAGCAGTACAGACAGGAGATCCTACGAGCAGTACTTC.

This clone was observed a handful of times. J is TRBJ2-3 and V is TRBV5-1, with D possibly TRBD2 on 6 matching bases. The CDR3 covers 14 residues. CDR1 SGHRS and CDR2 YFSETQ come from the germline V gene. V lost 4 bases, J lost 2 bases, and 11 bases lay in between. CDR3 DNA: TGCGCCAGCAGCGCGGGACTTGTCACAGATACGCAGTATTTT. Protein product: CASSAGLVTDTQYF. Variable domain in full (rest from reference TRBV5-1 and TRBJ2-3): KAGVTQTPRYLIKTRGQQVTLSCSPISGHRSVSWYQQTPGQGLQFLFEYFSETQRNKGNFPGRFSGRQFSNSRSEMNVSTLELGDSALYLCASSAGLVTDTQYFGPGTRLTVL.

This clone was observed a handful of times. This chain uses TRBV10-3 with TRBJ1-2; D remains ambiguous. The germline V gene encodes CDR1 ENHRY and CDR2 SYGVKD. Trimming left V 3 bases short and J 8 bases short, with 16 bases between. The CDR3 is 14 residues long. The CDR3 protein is CAISEVGVWKGYTF. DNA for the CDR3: TGTGCCATCAGTGAAGTGGGTGTTTGGAAGGGCTACACCTTC.

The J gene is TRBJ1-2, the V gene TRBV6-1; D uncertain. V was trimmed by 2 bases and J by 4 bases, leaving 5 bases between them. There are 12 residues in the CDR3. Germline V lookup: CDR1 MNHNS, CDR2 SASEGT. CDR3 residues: CASSEILYGYTF. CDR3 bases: TGTGCCAGCAGTGAAATACTCTATGGCTACACCTTC.

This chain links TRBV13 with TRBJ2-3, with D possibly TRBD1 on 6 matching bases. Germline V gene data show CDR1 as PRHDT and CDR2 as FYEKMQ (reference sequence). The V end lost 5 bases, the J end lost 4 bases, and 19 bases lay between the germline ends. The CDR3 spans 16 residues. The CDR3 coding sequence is TGTGCCAGCAGCGGTGGAGTAGGGGGTGGCGCAGATACGCAGTATTTT. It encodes CASSGGVGGGADTQYF.

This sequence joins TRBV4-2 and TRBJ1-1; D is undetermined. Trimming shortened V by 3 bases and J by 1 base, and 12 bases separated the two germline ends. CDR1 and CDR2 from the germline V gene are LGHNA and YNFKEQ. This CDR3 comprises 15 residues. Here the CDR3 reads CASSQLGWGNTEAFF. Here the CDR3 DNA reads TGTGCCAGCAGCCAGTTAGGATGGGGGAACACTGAAGCTTTCTTT.

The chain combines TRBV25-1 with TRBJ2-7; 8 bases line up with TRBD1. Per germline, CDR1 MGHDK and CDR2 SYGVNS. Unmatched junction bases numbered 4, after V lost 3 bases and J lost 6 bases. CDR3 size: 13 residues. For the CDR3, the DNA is TGTGCCAGCAGTGACTGGACAGGGATCGAGCAGTACTTC. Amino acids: CASSDWTGIEQYF.

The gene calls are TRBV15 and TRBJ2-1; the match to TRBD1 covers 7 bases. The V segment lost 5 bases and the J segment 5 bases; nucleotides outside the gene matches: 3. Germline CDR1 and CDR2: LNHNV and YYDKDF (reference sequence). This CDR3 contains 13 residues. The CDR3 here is CATSRGQNNEQFF. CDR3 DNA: TGTGCCACCAGCCGGGGACAGAACAATGAGCAGTTCTTC.